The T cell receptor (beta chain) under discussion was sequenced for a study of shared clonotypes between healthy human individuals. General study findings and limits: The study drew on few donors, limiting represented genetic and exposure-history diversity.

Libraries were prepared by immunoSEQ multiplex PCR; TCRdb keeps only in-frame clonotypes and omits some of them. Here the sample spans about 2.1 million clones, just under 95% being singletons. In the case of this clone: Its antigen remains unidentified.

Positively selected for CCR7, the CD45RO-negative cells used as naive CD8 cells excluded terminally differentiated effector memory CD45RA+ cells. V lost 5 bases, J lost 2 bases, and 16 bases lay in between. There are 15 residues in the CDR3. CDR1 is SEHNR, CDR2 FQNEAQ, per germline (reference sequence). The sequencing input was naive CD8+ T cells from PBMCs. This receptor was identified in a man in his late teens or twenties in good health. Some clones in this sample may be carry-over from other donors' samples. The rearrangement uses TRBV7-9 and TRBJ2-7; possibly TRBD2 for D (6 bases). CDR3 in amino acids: CASSGGGREAYEQYF. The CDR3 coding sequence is TGTGCCAGCAGCGGGGGAGGTCGAGAGGCCTACGAGCAGTACTTC.